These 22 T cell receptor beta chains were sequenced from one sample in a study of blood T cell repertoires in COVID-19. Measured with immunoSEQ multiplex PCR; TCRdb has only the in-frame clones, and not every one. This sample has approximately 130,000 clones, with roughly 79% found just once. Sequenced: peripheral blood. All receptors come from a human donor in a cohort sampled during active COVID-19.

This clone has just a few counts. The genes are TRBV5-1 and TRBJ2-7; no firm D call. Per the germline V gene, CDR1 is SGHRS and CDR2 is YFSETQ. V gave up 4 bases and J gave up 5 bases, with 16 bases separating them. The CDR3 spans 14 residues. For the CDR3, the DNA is TGCGCCAGCAGCATAACTCTCTCCGTAAACGAGCAGTACTTC. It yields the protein CASSITLSVNEQYF.

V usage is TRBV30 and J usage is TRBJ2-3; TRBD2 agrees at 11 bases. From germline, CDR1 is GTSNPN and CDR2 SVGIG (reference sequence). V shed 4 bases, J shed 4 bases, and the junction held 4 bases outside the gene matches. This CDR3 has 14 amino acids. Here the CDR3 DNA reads TGTGCCTGGAAGGTAGCGGGGGGGGCAGATACGCAGTATTTT. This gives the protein CAWKVAGGADTQYF.

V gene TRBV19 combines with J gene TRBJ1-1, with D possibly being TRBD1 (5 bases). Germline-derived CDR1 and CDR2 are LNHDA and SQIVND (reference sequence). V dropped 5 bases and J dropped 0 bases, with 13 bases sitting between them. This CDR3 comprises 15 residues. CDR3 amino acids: CASSSTPGVNTEAFF. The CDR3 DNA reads TGTGCCAGTAGTTCCACCCCGGGGGTGAACACTGAAGCTTTCTTT.

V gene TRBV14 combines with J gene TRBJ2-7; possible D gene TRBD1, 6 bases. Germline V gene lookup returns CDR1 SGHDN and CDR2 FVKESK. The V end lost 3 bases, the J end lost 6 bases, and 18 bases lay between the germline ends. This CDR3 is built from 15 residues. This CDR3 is CASSHTGSLAAEQYF. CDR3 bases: TGTGCCAGCAGCCATACAGGGAGTCTAGCCGCCGAGCAGTACTTC.

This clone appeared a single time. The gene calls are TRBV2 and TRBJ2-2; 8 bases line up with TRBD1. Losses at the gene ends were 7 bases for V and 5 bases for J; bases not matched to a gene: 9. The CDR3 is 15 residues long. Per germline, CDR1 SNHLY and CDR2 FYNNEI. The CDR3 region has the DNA TGTGCCAGCAACCTCCGGACAGGGAGTACCGGGGAGCTGTTTTTT. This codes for CASNLRTGSTGELFF.

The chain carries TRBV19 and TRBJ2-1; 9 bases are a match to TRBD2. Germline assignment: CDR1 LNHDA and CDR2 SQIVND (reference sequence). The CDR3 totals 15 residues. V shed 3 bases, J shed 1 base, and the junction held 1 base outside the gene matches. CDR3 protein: CASSMLAGSYNEQFF. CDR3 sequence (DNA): TGTGCCAGTAGTATGCTAGCGGGGTCCTACAATGAGCAGTTCTTC.

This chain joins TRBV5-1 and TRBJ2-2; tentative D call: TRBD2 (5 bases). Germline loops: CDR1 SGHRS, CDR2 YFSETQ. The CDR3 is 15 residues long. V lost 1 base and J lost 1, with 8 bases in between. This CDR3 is CASSLHGVNTGELFF. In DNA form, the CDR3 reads TGCGCCAGCAGCTTGCACGGGGTGAACACCGGGGAGCTGTTTTTT.

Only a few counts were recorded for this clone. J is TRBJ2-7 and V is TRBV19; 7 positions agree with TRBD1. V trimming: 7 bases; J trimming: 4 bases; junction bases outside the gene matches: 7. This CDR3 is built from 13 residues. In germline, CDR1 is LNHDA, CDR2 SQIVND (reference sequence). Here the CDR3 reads CASNRDSGYEQYF. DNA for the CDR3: TGTGCCAGTAACCGGGACAGCGGATACGAGCAGTACTTC. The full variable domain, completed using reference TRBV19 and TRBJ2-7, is DGGITQSPKYLFRKEGQNVTLSCEQNLNHDAMYWYRQDPGQGLRLIYYSQIVNDFQKGDIAEGYSVSREKKESFPLTVTSAQKNPTAFYLCASNRDSGYEQYFGPGTRLTVT.

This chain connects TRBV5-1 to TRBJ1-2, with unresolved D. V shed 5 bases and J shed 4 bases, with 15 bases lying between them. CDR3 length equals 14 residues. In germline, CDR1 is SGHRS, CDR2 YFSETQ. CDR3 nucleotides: TGCGCCAGCAGTGACCTAGAGGGCGCCTATGGCTACACCTTC. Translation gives CASSDLEGAYGYTF.

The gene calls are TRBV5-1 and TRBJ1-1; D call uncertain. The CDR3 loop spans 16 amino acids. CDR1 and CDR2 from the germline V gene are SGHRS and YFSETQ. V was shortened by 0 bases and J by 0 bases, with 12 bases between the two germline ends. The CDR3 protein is CASSLVVGPVNTEAFF. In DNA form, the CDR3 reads TGCGCCAGCAGCTTGGTAGTTGGGCCGGTGAACACTGAAGCTTTCTTT.

In DNA form, the CDR3 reads TGTGCCAGCAGCTTATCCGTGGCAGGGGTCGAGCAGTACTTC. This encodes CASSLSVAGVEQYF. J is TRBJ2-7 and V is TRBV7-9, with D perhaps matching TRBD1 (6 bases). Germline V gives CDR1 SEHNR, CDR2 FQNEAQ (reference sequence). The CDR3 covers 14 residues. V lost 2 bases and J 6 bases, leaving 14 bases between the germline ends.

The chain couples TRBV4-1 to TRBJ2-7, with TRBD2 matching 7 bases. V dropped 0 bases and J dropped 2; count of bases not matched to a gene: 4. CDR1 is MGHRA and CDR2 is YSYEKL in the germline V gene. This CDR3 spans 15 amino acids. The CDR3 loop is CASSQDLAGAYEQYF. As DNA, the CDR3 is TGCGCCAGCAGCCAAGATCTGGCGGGGGCCTACGAGCAGTACTTC.

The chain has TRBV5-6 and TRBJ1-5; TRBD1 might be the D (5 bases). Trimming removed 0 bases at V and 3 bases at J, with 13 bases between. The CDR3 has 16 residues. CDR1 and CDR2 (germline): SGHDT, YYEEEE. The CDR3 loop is CASSLGTGGYNQPQHF. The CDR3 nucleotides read TGTGCCAGCAGCTTGGGTACCGGGGGTTACAATCAGCCCCAGCATTTT.

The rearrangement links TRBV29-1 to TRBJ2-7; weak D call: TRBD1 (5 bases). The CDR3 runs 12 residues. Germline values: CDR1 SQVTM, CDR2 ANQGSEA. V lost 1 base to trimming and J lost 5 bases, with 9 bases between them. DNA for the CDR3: TGCAGCGTTGAAGGGCAGGGCAACGAGCAGTACTTC. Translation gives CSVEGQGNEQYF.

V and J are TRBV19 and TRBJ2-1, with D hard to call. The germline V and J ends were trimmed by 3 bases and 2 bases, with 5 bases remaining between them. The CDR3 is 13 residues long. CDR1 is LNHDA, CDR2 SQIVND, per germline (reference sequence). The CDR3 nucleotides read TGTGCCAGTAGTATGGTAGCCTACAATGAGCAGTTCTTC. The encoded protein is CASSMVAYNEQFF.

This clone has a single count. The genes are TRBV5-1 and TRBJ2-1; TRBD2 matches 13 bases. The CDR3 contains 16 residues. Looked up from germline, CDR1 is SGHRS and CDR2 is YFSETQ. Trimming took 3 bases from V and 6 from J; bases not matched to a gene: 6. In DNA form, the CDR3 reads TGCGCCAGCAGCTGGACACTAGCGGGGGGGCCCAATGAGCAGTTCTTC. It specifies CASSWTLAGGPNEQFF.

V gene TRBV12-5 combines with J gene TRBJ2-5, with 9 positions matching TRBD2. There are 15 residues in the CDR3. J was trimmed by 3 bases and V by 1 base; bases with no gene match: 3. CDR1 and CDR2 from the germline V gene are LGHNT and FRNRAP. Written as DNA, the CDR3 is TGTGCTAGTGGTTTGGCTAGCGGGGAAAAAGAGACCCAGTACTTC. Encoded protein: CASGLASGEKETQYF.

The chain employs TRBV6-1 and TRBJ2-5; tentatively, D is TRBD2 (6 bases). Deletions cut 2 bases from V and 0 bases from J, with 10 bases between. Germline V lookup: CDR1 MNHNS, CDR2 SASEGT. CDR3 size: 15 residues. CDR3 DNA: TGTGCCAGCAGTGAAAGAGGACTAAACCAAGAGACCCAGTACTTC. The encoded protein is CASSERGLNQETQYF.

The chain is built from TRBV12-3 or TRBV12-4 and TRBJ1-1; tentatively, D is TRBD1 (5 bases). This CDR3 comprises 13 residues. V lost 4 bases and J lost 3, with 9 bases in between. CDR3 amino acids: CASSSPRDTEAFF. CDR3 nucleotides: TGTGCCAGCAGTTCCCCCAGGGACACTGAAGCTTTCTTT.

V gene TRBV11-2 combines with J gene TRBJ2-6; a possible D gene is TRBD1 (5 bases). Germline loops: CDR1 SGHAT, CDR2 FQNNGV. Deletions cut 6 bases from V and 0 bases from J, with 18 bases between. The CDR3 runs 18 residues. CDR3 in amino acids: CASRPLGSGPSGANVLTF. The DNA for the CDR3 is TGTGCCAGCAGGCCGCTGGGATCAGGGCCCTCTGGGGCCAACGTCCTGACTTTC.

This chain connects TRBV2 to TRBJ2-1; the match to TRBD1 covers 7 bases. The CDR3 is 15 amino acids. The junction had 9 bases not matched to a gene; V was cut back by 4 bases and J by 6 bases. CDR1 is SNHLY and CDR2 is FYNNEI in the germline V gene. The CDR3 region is CASSAQGRAINEQFF. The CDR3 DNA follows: TGTGCCAGCAGTGCACAGGGGCGAGCGATCAATGAGCAGTTCTTC.

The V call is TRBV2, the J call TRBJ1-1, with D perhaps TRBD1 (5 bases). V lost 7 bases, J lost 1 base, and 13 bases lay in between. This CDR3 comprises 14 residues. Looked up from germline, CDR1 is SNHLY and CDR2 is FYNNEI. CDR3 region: CASIRALPNTEAFF. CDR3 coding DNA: TGTGCCAGCATCAGGGCCCTTCCGAACACTGAAGCTTTCTTT.